This TCR beta chain was observed in a study of OX40 agonist ivuxolimab in advanced cancers. Study summary: Subjects had a mean age of about 61 years, with a range of about 20 to 85; around 80% were male.

Clones were sequenced by immunoSEQ multiplex PCR, and TCRdb holds only the in-frame ones, with some missing. The repertoire includes 60,000 to 85,000 clones, roughly 84% of them detected once, and around 7.5% sits in the top ten. The CDR3 covers 16 residues. Germline V gene lookup returns CDR1 SGHNT and CDR2 YENEEA. J gave up 2 bases and V 1 base, and 7 bases lay outside the gene matches. This clone was counted a single time. This specimen was CD4+ or CD8+ T cells sorted from blood, taken in a trial of the OX40 agonist ivuxolimab. The TCR was taken from an adult with an advanced solid tumor such as melanoma, head and neck, liver or kidney cancer. The rearrangement uses TRBV11-3 and TRBJ2-5; 7 nucleotides align to TRBD1. The DNA for the CDR3 is TGTGCCAGCAGCTTAGGAGCAGGGGGTGAGCAAGAGACCCAGTACTTC. This translates into CASSLGAGGEQETQYF. The full variable domain, in which reference TRBV11-3 and TRBJ2-5 provide the parts outside the CDR3, is EAGVVQSPRYKIIEKKQPVAFWCNPISGHNTLYWYLQNLGQGPELLIRYENEEAVDDSQLPKDRFSAERLKGVDSTLKIQPAELGDSAVYLCASSLGAGGEQETQYFGPGTRLLVL.